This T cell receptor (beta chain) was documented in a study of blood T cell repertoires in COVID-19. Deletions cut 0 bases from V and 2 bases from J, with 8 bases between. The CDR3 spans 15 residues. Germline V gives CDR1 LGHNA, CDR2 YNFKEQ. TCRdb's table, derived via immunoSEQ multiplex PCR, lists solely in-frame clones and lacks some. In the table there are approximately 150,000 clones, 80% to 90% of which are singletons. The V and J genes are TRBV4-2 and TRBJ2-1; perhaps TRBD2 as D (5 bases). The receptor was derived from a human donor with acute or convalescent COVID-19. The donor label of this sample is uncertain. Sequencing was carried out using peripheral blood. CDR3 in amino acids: CASSQEPTTYNEQFF. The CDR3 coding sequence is TGTGCCAGCAGCCAAGAACCGACTACCTACAATGAGCAGTTCTTC.